A single sample is the source of the 5 T cell receptor beta chains below, sequenced in a study of blood T cell repertoires in COVID-19. Generated by immunoSEQ multiplex PCR, the TCRdb table keeps only in-frame clones and is missing some. The table includes 50,000 to 80,000 clones, about 86% detected once. Sequenced: peripheral blood. The receptors come from a man in his forties or fifties with active COVID-19.

This clone has just a few counts. The chain links TRBV5-1 to TRBJ1-2; 8 nucleotides agree with TRBD1. Germline CDR1 is SGHRS and CDR2 is YFSETQ. V gave up 4 bases and J gave up 0 bases; unmatched junction bases: 5. CDR3 length: 15 amino acids. The CDR3 spells CASSPGQGANYGYTF. The CDR3, as DNA: TGCGCCAGCAGCCCCGGACAGGGAGCTAACTATGGCTACACCTTC. Complete variable domain (other parts from reference TRBV5-1 and TRBJ1-2): KAGVTQTPRYLIKTRGQQVTLSCSPISGHRSVSWYQQTPGQGLQFLFEYFSETQRNKGNFPGRFSGRQFSNSRSEMNVSTLELGDSALYLCASSPGQGANYGYTFGSGTRLTVV.

CDR3 sequence reads: CASSPRTGHVTDTQYF. CDR3 sequence (DNA): TGTGCCAGCAGTCCACGGACAGGGCATGTCACAGATACGCAGTATTTT. This chain uses TRBV27 with TRBJ2-3; 8 positions agree with TRBD1. The V segment lost 5 bases and the J segment 2 bases; nucleotides outside the gene matches: 9. CDR1 is MNHEY, CDR2 SMNVEV, per germline (reference sequence). This CDR3 spans 16 amino acids.

The chain has TRBV15 and TRBJ2-2; possible D gene TRBD1, 5 bases. This CDR3 is built from 16 residues. CDR1 is LNHNV and CDR2 is YYDKDF in the germline V gene (reference sequence). Trimming shortened V by 0 bases and J by 6 bases, and 14 bases separated the two germline ends. CDR3 sequence: CATSRDRKGVAGELFF. CDR3 in DNA: TGTGCCACCAGCAGAGATAGGAAAGGGGTGGCCGGGGAGCTGTTTTTT.

This chain joins TRBV7-2 and TRBJ1-1; the D gene is possibly TRBD1 (5 bases). V lost 2 bases, J lost 5 bases, and 9 bases lay in between. Germline assignment: CDR1 SGHTA and CDR2 FQGNSA. The CDR3 loop spans 13 amino acids. The CDR3 reads CASSLFRGTEAFF. The CDR3 nucleotides read TGTGCCAGCAGCTTATTTCGGGGGACTGAAGCTTTCTTT.

The rearrangement uses TRBV27 and TRBJ2-7; TRBD2 matches 8 bases. The germline V gene encodes CDR1 MNHEY and CDR2 SMNVEV (reference sequence). The V and J ends lost 5 bases and 2 bases, in that order; junction bases with no gene match: 8. The CDR3 spans 15 residues. CDR3 amino acids: CASSRVAGSTYEQYF. CDR3 bases: TGTGCCAGCAGTCGGGTAGCGGGGAGTACCTACGAGCAGTACTTC.